These 14 T cell receptor beta chains share one sample of origin, sequenced in a study of shared clonotypes between healthy human individuals. This table comes from immunoSEQ multiplex PCR, and its TCRdb copy is limited to in-frame clones, with some not included. The repertoire holds hundreds of thousands of clones, 60% to 75% seen once, with more than 1.5% in the top ten. Material: memory CD4+ T cells sorted from blood. Subset here: CD45RA-negative fraction. Receptors were obtained from a woman between 25 and 40 years old in good health.

The CDR3 loop reads CASSLKSSWDTQYF. CDR3 DNA sequence: TGTGCCAGCAGTCTCAAGAGTTCATGGGATACGCAGTATTTT. The gene calls are TRBV27 and TRBJ2-3; the D is unclear. CDR3 size: 14 residues. Trimming removed 5 bases at V and 6 bases at J, with 15 bases between. Germline CDR1 MNHEY, CDR2 SMNVEV (reference sequence).

This chain connects TRBV7-8 to TRBJ1-1, with D perhaps matching TRBD1 (5 bases). This CDR3 has 13 amino acids. The germline gives CDR1 SGHVS, CDR2 FQNEAQ. V lost 3 bases to trimming and J lost 2 bases, with 7 bases between them. This CDR3 is CASSLTENTEAFF. CDR3 bases: TGTGCCAGCAGCTTGACAGAAAACACTGAAGCTTTCTTT.

In the case of this clone: The same CDR3 also results from other DNA sequences found in this sample. The chain recombines TRBV10-3 with TRBJ1-5, with 10 positions matching TRBD1. The CDR3 covers 16 residues. The V segment lost 0 bases and the J segment 3 bases; nucleotides outside the gene matches: 2. Germline V gene lookup returns CDR1 ENHRY and CDR2 SYGVKD. In nucleotides, the CDR3 is TGTGCCATCAGTGAGTCGACAGGGGGCAACAATCAGCCCCAGCATTTT. As protein: CAISESTGGNNQPQHF.

The chain joins TRBV11-2 to TRBJ1-2; 10 positions agree with TRBD1. The junction had 12 bases not matched to a gene; V was cut back by 5 bases and J by 0 bases. Germline loops: CDR1 SGHAT, CDR2 FQNNGV. This CDR3 spans 18 amino acids. DNA of the CDR3: TGTGCCAGCAGCCTAAGACGTCCGGGACAGGGGACTAACTATGGCTACACCTTC. Translating it yields CASSLRRPGQGTNYGYTF.

A single count supports this clone. The J gene is TRBJ2-7, the V gene TRBV5-1; D ambiguous. The length of the CDR3 is 12 residues. Germline lookup yields CDR1 SGHRS and CDR2 YFSETQ. Deletions cut 7 bases from V and 2 bases from J, with 10 bases between. The CDR3: CASSDAPYEQYF. CDR3 sequence (DNA): TGCGCCAGCTCAGATGCCCCCTACGAGCAGTACTTC.

This chain uses TRBV19 with TRBJ2-5, with D perhaps TRBD1 or TRBD2 (5 bases each). V shed 7 bases and J shed 9 bases, with 21 bases lying between them. In germline, CDR1 is LNHDA, CDR2 SQIVND (reference sequence). The CDR3 is 14 residues long. CDR3 residues: CASTPSPGTEAQYF. In DNA form, the CDR3 reads TGTGCCAGTACCCCCTCCCCAGGGACGGAGGCCCAGTACTTC.

The V and J genes are TRBV5-1 and TRBJ1-1; D is possibly TRBD1 (5 bases). The CDR3 loop spans 14 amino acids. The V gene lost 3 bases and the J gene lost 1 base, with 10 bases spanning the gap. Germline CDR1 and CDR2: SGHRS and YFSETQ. DNA of the CDR3: TGCGCCAGCAGCTCTCGGGACGAGAACACTGAAGCTTTCTTT. Translating it yields CASSSRDENTEAFF.

This clone was recorded a few times. The chain uses TRBV2 and TRBJ2-3; D gene uncertain. The CDR3 contains 12 residues. V gave up 6 bases and J gave up 6 bases, with 10 bases separating them. From germline, CDR1 is SNHLY and CDR2 FYNNEI. The DNA for the CDR3 is TGTGCCAGCAGGGCACTACGGGATACGCAGTATTTT. Protein sequence: CASRALRDTQYF. The full variable domain, in which reference TRBV2 and TRBJ2-3 provide the parts outside the CDR3, is EPEVTQTPSHQVTQMGQEVILRCVPISNHLYFYWYRQILGQKVEFLVSFYNNEISEKSEIFDDQFSVERPDGSNFTLKIRSTKLEDSAMYFCASRALRDTQYFGPGTRLTVL.

This clone was observed a single time. The V and J genes are TRBV28 and TRBJ1-3; no clear D. This CDR3 has 13 residues. Germline V gene data show CDR1 as MDHEN and CDR2 as SYDVKM. Trimming shortened V by 7 bases and J by 3 bases, and 10 bases separated the two germline ends. The CDR3 DNA is TGTGCCAGCACGCGGCTAAATGGAAACACCATATATTTT. Protein sequence: CASTRLNGNTIYF.

The rearrangement uses TRBV9 and TRBJ2-5; the D is unclear. V lost 4 bases and J lost 1, with 20 bases in between. Germline values: CDR1 SGDLS, CDR2 YYNGEE. The CDR3 runs to 17 residues. The CDR3 DNA follows: TGTGCCAGCAGCCCTCTTGGTGCCCGGCGTGGCCAAGAGACCCAGTACTTC. Translating gives CASSPLGARRGQETQYF. Based on the CDR3 plus reference TRBV9 and TRBJ2-5, the full variable domain is DSGVTQTPKHLITATGQRVTLRCSPRSGDLSVYWYQQSLDQGLQFLIQYYNGEERAKGNILERFSAQQFPDLHSELNLSSLELGDSALYFCASSPLGARRGQETQYFGPGTRLLVL.

The rearrangement uses TRBV19 and TRBJ2-7; D assignment may be TRBD1 or TRBD2 (5 bases each). There are 13 residues in the CDR3. Trimming took off 5 bases at V and 7 bases at J, with 15 bases between the two ends. Per the germline V gene, CDR1 is LNHDA and CDR2 is SQIVND (reference sequence). The CDR3 DNA reads TGTGCCAGTAGTGTAAACCTCTGGGGGGAGCAGTACTTC. Translated: CASSVNLWGEQYF.

This chain joins TRBV9 and TRBJ2-1; D remains unclear. The CDR3 contains 13 residues. Per the germline V gene, CDR1 is SGDLS and CDR2 is YYNGEE. Trimming shortened V by 4 bases and J by 8 bases, and 13 bases separated the two germline ends. In nucleotides, the CDR3 is TGTGCCAGCAGCCCTCTAGGGCGCGATGAGCAGTTCTTC. Translated, it gives CASSPLGRDEQFF.

V gene TRBV10-3 combines with J gene TRBJ2-7; 10 nucleotides match TRBD2. The CDR3 spans 15 residues. Losses at the gene ends were 5 bases for V and 0 bases for J; bases not matched to a gene: 4. CDR1 ENHRY and CDR2 SYGVKD come from the germline V gene. The CDR3 protein is CAISMGLASSYEQYF. DNA for the CDR3: TGTGCCATCAGTATGGGACTAGCGAGCTCCTACGAGCAGTACTTC.

The count of this clone is one. The rearrangement joins TRBV6-1 to TRBJ2-1; D not resolved. V was trimmed by 2 bases and J by 2 bases, leaving 7 bases between them. The CDR3 is 14 residues long. CDR1 and CDR2 (germline): MNHNS, SASEGT. DNA for the CDR3: TGTGCCAGCAGTGAAAGGACGCCCTACAATGAGCAGTTCTTC. It is translated as CASSERTPYNEQFF.